Given below is one T cell receptor beta chain in context. The data originate from a study of blood T cell repertoires in COVID-19. Study-level information: Italy, Spain and the United States were the sources of the convalescent and acute COVID-19 samples.

The V gene lost 0 bases and the J gene lost 4 bases, with 16 bases spanning the gap. This CDR3 comprises 17 residues. The V gene's germline CDR1 is LNHDA and CDR2 SQIVND (reference sequence). The data were produced by immunoSEQ multiplex PCR, yet TCRdb's version contains in-frame clones alone and is incomplete. The profile shows fewer than 500,000 clones, 88% of them singletons. The sequenced material came from PBMCs or T cells enriched from blood (not recorded which). The rearrangement joins TRBV19 to TRBJ1-5, with D perhaps TRBD1 (6 bases). The sequence derives from a woman aged 30 to 39 with acute COVID-19. The CDR3 nucleotides are TGTGCCAGTAGTATAGATCGGGTGGGGCAGGGGAATCAGCCCCAGCATTTT. Its translation is CASSIDRVGQGNQPQHF.